A selection of T cell receptor beta chains follows, all from one sample in a study of blood T cell repertoires in COVID-19. The data were produced by immunoSEQ multiplex PCR, yet TCRdb's version contains in-frame clones alone and is incomplete. The sample carries roughly 220,000 clones, 80% to 90% recorded once. Sequencing was carried out using peripheral blood. All receptors derive from a young man with active or convalescent COVID-19. Both conserved end residues are part of each CDR3.

j_call	v_call	cdr3_length	cdr3_aa
TRBJ2-1	TRBV5-4	15	CASSLGGRWIDEQFF
TRBJ1-1	TRBV5-1	14	CASRAPGGDTEAFF
TRBJ1-2	TRBV6-6	13	CASSYEGAHGYTF
TRBJ2-7	TRBV6-2/TRBV6-3	15	CASSYAGANSYEQYF
TRBJ2-3	TRBV27	13	CASSFERLDTQYF
TRBJ1-2	TRBV5-6	15	CASSLRGGSLYGYTF
TRBJ1-4	TRBV6-5	14	CASSLDRGGEKLFF
TRBJ1-2	TRBV29-1	12	CSVERGLGGYTF
TRBJ1-1	TRBV5-1	15	CASSPDSRGNTEAFF
TRBJ1-1	TRBV10-3	18	CAISARVGAGGANTEAFF
TRBJ1-2	TRBV4-3	14	CASSQDRGGYGYTF
TRBJ2-1	TRBV28	14	CATHGGGRIYEQFF
TRBJ2-3	TRBV27	16	CASSWGLAGRTDTQYF
TRBJ1-3	TRBV18	16	CASSATQDYSGNTIYF
TRBJ2-2	TRBV27	15	CASSLAGLNTGELFF
TRBJ1-2	TRBV5-6	13	CASSLIRIYGYTF
TRBJ2-7	TRBV29-1	11	CSVQDNYEQYF
TRBJ2-3	TRBV2	12	CASSDWVGAGVF
TRBJ2-1	TRBV10-3	11	CAISAEYEQFF
TRBJ1-5	TRBV30	16	CAWSGGWTASNQPQHF
TRBJ2-2	TRBV11-3	14	CASSQGQYTGELFF
TRBJ2-5	TRBV28	17	CASSFLVRVPQGGTQYF
TRBJ1-5	TRBV28	14	CASSGTVSNQPQHF
TRBJ1-2	TRBV19	13	CASTTGGGYGYTF
TRBJ2-1	TRBV7-3	13	CASSADNYNEQFF
TRBJ2-5	TRBV5-6	15	CASSTSGQLQETQYF
TRBJ2-1	TRBV27	17	CASRIPGLAGGPHEQFF
TRBJ1-6	TRBV30	11	CAWTNSSPLHF
TRBJ2-1	TRBV21-1	14	CASKGGQIYNEQFF
TRBJ2-7	TRBV19	13	CASSRQGTYEQYF
TRBJ2-7	TRBV10-2	14	CATLGGQWGIEQYF
TRBJ2-1	TRBV6-2/TRBV6-3	12	CASSSTSNEQFF
TRBJ1-4	TRBV14	15	CASSQDLAGGRKLFF
TRBJ1-1	TRBV11-2	13	CASSLAAVTEAFF
TRBJ1-2	TRBV9	14	CASSAGGSNYGYTF